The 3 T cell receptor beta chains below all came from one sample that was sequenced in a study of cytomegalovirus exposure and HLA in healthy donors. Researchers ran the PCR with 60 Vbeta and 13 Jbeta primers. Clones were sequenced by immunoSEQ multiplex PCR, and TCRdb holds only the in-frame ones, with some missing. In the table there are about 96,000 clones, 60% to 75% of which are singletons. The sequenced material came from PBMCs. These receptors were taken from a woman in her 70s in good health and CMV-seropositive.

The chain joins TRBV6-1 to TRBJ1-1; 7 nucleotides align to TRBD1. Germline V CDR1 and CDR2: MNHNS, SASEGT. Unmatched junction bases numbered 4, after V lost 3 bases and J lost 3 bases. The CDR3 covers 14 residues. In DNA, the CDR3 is TGTGCCAGCAGTGACCGGACAGGATACACTGAAGCTTTCTTT. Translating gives CASSDRTGYTEAFF.

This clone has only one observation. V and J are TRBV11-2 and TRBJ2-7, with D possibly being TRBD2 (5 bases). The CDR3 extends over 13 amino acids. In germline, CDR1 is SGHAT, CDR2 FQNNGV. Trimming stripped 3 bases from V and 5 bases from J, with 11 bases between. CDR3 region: CASSFEGFNEQYF. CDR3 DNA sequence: TGTGCCAGCAGCTTCGAGGGTTTCAACGAGCAGTACTTC.

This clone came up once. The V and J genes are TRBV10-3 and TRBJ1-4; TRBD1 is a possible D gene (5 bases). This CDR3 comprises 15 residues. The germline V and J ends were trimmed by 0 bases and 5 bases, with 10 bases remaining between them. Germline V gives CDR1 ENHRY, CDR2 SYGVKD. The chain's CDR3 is CAISESTTVNEKLFF. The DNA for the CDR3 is TGTGCCATCAGTGAGTCGACGACAGTCAATGAAAAACTGTTTTTT.